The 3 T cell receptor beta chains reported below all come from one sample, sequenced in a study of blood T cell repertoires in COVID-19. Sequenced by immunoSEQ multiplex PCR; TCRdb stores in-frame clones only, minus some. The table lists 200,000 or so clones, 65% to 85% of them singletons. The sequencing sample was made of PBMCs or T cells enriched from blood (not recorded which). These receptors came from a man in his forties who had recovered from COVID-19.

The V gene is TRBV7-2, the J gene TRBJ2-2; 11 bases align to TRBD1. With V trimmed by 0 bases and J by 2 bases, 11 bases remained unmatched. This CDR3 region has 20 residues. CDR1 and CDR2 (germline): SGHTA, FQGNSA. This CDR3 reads CASSLAGVGQGARNTGELFF. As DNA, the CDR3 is TGTGCCAGCAGCTTAGCTGGGGTTGGACAGGGGGCGCGCAACACCGGGGAGCTGTTTTTT.

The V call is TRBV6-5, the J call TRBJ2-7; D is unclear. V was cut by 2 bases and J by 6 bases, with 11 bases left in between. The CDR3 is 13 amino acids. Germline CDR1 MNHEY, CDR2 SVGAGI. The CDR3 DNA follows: TGTGCCAGCAGTTACCACAAAGCGTTCGAGCAGTACTTC. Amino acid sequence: CASSYHKAFEQYF.

CDR3 loop: CATMGGGTSFGNQPQHF. CDR3 DNA: TGTGCCACTATGGGAGGGGGAACGTCCTTTGGAAATCAGCCCCAGCATTTT. The chain couples TRBV19 to TRBJ1-5, with D possibly TRBD1 on 6 matching bases. CDR1 and CDR2 (germline): LNHDA, SQIVND (reference sequence). This CDR3 has 17 residues. Between the trimmed V and J ends, which lost 10 bases and 4 bases, there was a span of 26 bases. The complete variable domain, with remaining parts taken from reference TRBV19 and TRBJ1-5, reads DGGITQSPKYLFRKEGQNVTLSCEQNLNHDAMYWYRQDPGQGLRLIYYSQIVNDFQKGDIAEGYSVSREKKESFPLTVTSAQKNPTAFYLCATMGGGTSFGNQPQHFGDGTRLSIL.